The 14 T cell receptor beta chains listed next were all sequenced from one sample in a study of blood T cell repertoires in COVID-19. The assay was immunoSEQ multiplex PCR, and TCRdb's table has in-frame clones only and misses some. The sample records 34,000 or so clones, roughly 87% being singletons. The specimen was peripheral blood. The receptors were gathered from a man aged 45-65 years with active or convalescent COVID-19.

The rearrangement uses TRBV11-2 and TRBJ2-7; 7 bases line up with TRBD2. The CDR3 is 16 residues long. V was pared by 5 bases and J by 0 bases, with 10 bases of the junction left unmatched. The germline CDR1 and CDR2 sequences are SGHAT and FQNNGV. The CDR3 reads CASSKTTSASSYEQYF. The CDR3 DNA sequence: TGTGCCAGCAGCAAGACTACTAGCGCTAGCTCCTACGAGCAGTACTTC. The full variable domain, completed using reference TRBV11-2 and TRBJ2-7, is EAGVAQSPRYKIIEKRQSVAFWCNPISGHATLYWYQQILGQGPKLLIQFQNNGVVDDSQLPKDRFSAERLKGVDSTLKIQPAKLEDSAVYLCASSKTTSASSYEQYFGPGTRLTVT.

The gene calls are TRBV24-1 and TRBJ1-2; 8 bases are a match to TRBD1. The V gene's germline CDR1 is KGHDR and CDR2 SFDVKD. This CDR3 region has 14 residues. V trimming: 4 bases; J trimming: 3 bases; junction bases outside the gene matches: 3. The CDR3 DNA is TGTGCCACCAGTGACCCGGGACAGGACTATGGCTACACCTTC. This translates into CATSDPGQDYGYTF.

This chain links TRBV24-1 with TRBJ2-3, with D possibly matching TRBD2 (6 bases). This CDR3 comprises 13 residues. From germline, CDR1 is KGHDR and CDR2 SFDVKD. V shed 10 bases and J shed 0 bases, with 10 bases lying between them. CDR3 region: CATEGSSTDTQYF. The CDR3 DNA sequence: TGTGCCACGGAGGGCTCTAGCACAGATACGCAGTATTTT.

This clone was counted a few times. The genes are TRBV15 and TRBJ2-7; the D gene is possibly TRBD1 (6 bases). CDR1 is LNHNV, CDR2 YYDKDF, per germline (reference sequence). There are 13 residues in the CDR3. V was shortened by 0 bases and J by 4 bases, with 7 bases between the two germline ends. The CDR3 DNA follows: TGTGCCACCAGCAGAGATCAGGGGTACGAGCAGTACTTC. Encoded protein: CATSRDQGYEQYF.

The genes are TRBV19 and TRBJ2-1; 8 bases align to TRBD2. Germline V gene sequence: CDR1 LNHDA, CDR2 SQIVND (reference sequence). The CDR3 has 15 residues. Germline trimming cut 3 bases from V and 4 bases from J; bases unmatched to any gene: 5. The CDR3 sequence is CASSIWGLEYNEQFF. The CDR3 DNA reads TGTGCCAGTAGTATTTGGGGACTAGAGTACAATGAGCAGTTCTTC.

This clone was counted a single time. The rearrangement joins TRBV7-2 to TRBJ2-1; TRBD1 matches 8 bases. V was pared by 1 base and J by 0 bases, with 5 bases of the junction left unmatched. The CDR3 is 17 amino acids. CDR1 is SGHTA, CDR2 FQGNSA, per germline. The CDR3 here is CASSLDWDRSSYNEQFF. CDR3 nucleotide sequence: TGTGCCAGCAGCTTAGATTGGGACAGGTCCTCCTACAATGAGCAGTTCTTC.

This chain links TRBV30 with TRBJ2-1, with 9 nucleotides matching TRBD1. This CDR3 region has 16 residues. V shed 3 bases and J 8 bases; nucleotides not matched to a gene: 14. In germline, CDR1 is GTSNPN, CDR2 SVGIG (reference sequence). CDR3 sequence (DNA): TGTGCCTGGAGGGAGACCGGGACAGGGAAATTACATGAGCAGTTCTTC. Translation gives CAWRETGTGKLHEQFF.

The chain couples TRBV18 to TRBJ2-6, with D possibly being TRBD1 (6 bases). The V gene's germline CDR1 is KGHSH and CDR2 LQKENI. The CDR3 has 19 residues. Trimming removed 3 bases at V and 0 bases at J, with 18 bases between. The CDR3 region has the DNA TGTGCCAGCTCACCCCTCCCCCAGGGGTGGATCTCTGGGGCCAACGTCCTGACTTTC. Translation gives CASSPLPQGWISGANVLTF.

The rearrangement links TRBV18 to TRBJ2-5; D is possibly TRBD1 (6 bases). CDR1 is KGHSH, CDR2 LQKENI, per germline. There are 17 residues in the CDR3. Trimming stripped 2 bases from V and 2 bases from J, with 18 bases between. The CDR3 coding sequence is TGTGCCAGCTCACCAGTCATCGCGGCAGGGGCGCAAGAGACCCAGTACTTC. It yields the protein CASSPVIAAGAQETQYF. The full variable domain, its missing parts supplied by reference TRBV18 and TRBJ2-5, is NAGVMQNPRHLVRRRGQEARLRCSPMKGHSHVYWYRQLPEEGLKFMVYLQKENIIDESGMPKERFSAEFPKEGPSILRIQQVVRGDSAAYFCASSPVIAAGAQETQYFGPGTRLLVL.

This sequence joins TRBV12-3 or TRBV12-4 and TRBJ2-2; D gene unclear. V shed 6 bases and J shed 6 bases, with 8 bases lying between them. The CDR3 totals 12 residues. CDR3 DNA sequence: TGTGCCAGCAGAGAGGCGCCCGGGGAGCTGTTTTTT. Translation gives CASREAPGELFF.

This chain joins TRBV5-1 and TRBJ1-2; D perhaps matches TRBD1 (6 bases). The germline gives CDR1 SGHRS, CDR2 YFSETQ. CDR3 length equals 13 residues. With 5 bases removed from V and 1 base from J, the gap between germline ends came to 9 bases. The chain's CDR3 is CASRLRGNYGYTF. The CDR3 nucleotides are TGCGCCAGCAGACTCAGGGGTAACTATGGCTACACCTTC.

The CDR3 here is CASSSYRGTGEKLFF. CDR3 bases: TGTGCCAGCAGCTCCTACAGGGGGACGGGAGAAAAACTGTTTTTT. The rearrangement uses TRBV5-4 and TRBJ1-4, with 8 bases identical to TRBD1. J gave up 8 bases and V 3 bases, and 9 bases lay outside the gene matches. The CDR3 length is 15 residues. Germline CDR1 is SGHNT and CDR2 is YYREEE (reference sequence).

The rearrangement uses TRBV5-1 and TRBJ1-4, with 9 bases fitting TRBD1. The trim removed 0 bases at V and 7 bases at J, leaving 10 bases unmatched. Germline CDR1 is SGHRS and CDR2 is YFSETQ. There are 17 residues in the CDR3. CDR3 loop: CASSLEPEDRGLEKLFF. In DNA form, the CDR3 reads TGCGCCAGCAGCTTGGAACCGGAGGACAGGGGTCTTGAAAAACTGTTTTTT.

The table lists this clone with a count of one. The CDR3 is CASSYPREGGTDTQYF. For the CDR3, the DNA is TGTGCCAGCAGTTACCCGCGGGAGGGCGGCACAGATACGCAGTATTTT. This chain links TRBV6-5 with TRBJ2-3; TRBD2 aligns across 9 bases. The J segment lost 1 base and the V segment lost 2 bases, leaving 4 bases of the junction unmatched. CDR3 size: 16 residues. CDR1 and CDR2 from the germline V gene are MNHEY and SVGAGI.